A selection of T cell receptor beta chains follows, all from one sample in a study of cytomegalovirus exposure and HLA in healthy donors. TCRdb's copy holds only in-frame clones and misses some; the assay was immunoSEQ multiplex PCR. Here the sample spans roughly 190,000 clones, roughly 78% being singletons. The sample taken for sequencing was PBMCs. The origin of the receptors is a girl under 18 in good health and CMV-seropositive. The CDR3 runs from the conserved cysteine through the conserved F or W.

TRBJ2-1	TRBV11-3	CASSLRTGVIDEQFF
TRBJ2-2	TRBV2	CASRTQGIRGTGELFF
TRBJ2-1	TRBV6-4	CAQYTRGGLLYEQFF
TRBJ2-7	TRBV11-3	CASSLDRPRGGSYEQYF
TRBJ1-1	TRBV27	CASSLVGSTEAFF
TRBJ2-7	TRBV7-6	CASSLAGQLSYEQYF
TRBJ1-5	TRBV18	CASSLGTGGFQPQHF
TRBJ2-1	TRBV18	CASSPDRVEQFF
TRBJ1-6	TRBV27	CASSPKPGQGGRSPLHF
TRBJ2-5	TRBV18	CASSHRVETQYF
TRBJ1-1	TRBV29-1	CSVAQKMNTEAFF
TRBJ1-2	TRBV7-8	CASSLNPGGDYGYTF
TRBJ2-7	TRBV2	CASSRTGGYEQYF
TRBJ2-3	TRBV5-6	CASSFLAGFASTDTQYF
TRBJ1-5	TRBV6-6	CASSYTGNQPQHF
TRBJ2-3	TRBV5-6	CASSARQGSVTDTQYF
TRBJ1-6	TRBV5-8	CASSFFLGNSPLHF
TRBJ1-5	TRBV7-2	CASSLDVGGYFSNQPQHF
TRBJ1-2	TRBV11-2	CASSANTGGNYGYTF
TRBJ2-7	TRBV10-2	CASSDVGRGLEQYF